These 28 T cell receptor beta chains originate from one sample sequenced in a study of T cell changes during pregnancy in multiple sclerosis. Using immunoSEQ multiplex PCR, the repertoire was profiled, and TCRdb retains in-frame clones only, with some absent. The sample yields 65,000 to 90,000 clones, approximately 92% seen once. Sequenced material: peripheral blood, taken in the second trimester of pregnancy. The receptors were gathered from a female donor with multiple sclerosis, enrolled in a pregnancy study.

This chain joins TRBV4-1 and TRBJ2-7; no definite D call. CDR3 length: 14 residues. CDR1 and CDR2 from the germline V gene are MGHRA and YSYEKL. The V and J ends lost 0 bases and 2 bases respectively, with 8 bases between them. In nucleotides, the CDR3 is TGCGCCAGCAGCCAAGATATCCTAGCCTACGAGCAGTACTTC. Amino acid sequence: CASSQDILAYEQYF.

CDR3 coding DNA: TGTGCCAGCAGCACCGCGGGGGAGGGGGCAGATACGCAGTATTTT. It encodes CASSTAGEGADTQYF. The rearrangement uses TRBV11-3 and TRBJ2-3; a weak D match, TRBD2 (7 bases). V shed 5 bases and J shed 4 bases, with 16 bases lying between them. This CDR3 comprises 15 residues. In germline, CDR1 is SGHNT, CDR2 YENEEA.

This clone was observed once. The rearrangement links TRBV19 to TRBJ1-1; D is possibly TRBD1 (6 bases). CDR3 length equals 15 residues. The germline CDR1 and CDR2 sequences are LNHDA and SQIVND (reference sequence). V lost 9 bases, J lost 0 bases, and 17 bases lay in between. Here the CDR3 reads CASHPGDLMNTEAFF. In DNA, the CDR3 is TGTGCCAGCCATCCAGGGGACCTTATGAACACTGAAGCTTTCTTT.

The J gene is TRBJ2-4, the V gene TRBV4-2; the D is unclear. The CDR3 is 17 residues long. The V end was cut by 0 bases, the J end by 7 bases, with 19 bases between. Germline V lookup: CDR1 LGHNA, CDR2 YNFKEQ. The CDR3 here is CASSQESTVENNNIQYF. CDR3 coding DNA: TGTGCCAGCAGCCAAGAAAGTACGGTGGAGAACAACAACATTCAGTACTTC.

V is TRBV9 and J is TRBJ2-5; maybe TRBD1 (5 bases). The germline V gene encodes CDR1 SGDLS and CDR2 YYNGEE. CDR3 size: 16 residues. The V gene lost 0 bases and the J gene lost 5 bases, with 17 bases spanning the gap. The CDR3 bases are TGTGCCAGCAGCGTAGGGTCCATAGGGGTGGTGGAGACCCAGTACTTC. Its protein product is CASSVGSIGVVETQYF.

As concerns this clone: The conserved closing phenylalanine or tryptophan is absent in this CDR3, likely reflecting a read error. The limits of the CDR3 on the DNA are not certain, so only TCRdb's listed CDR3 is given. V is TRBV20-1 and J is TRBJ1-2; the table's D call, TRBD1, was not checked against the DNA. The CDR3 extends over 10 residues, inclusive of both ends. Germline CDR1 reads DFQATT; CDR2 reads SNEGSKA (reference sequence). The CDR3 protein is CSALPGQGAV.

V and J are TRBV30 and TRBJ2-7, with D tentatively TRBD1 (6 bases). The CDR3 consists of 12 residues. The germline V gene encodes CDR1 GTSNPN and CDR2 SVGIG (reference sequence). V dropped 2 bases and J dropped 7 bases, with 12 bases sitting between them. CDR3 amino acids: CAWSSGAAEQYF. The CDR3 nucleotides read TGTGCCTGGAGTTCAGGGGCGGCAGAGCAGTACTTC.

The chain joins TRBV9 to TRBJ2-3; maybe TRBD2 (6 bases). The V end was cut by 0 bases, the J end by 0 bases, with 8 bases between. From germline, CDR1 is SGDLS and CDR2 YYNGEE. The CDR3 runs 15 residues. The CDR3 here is CASSVGSGSTDTQYF. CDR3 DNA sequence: TGTGCCAGCAGCGTAGGGAGCGGGAGCACAGATACGCAGTATTTT.

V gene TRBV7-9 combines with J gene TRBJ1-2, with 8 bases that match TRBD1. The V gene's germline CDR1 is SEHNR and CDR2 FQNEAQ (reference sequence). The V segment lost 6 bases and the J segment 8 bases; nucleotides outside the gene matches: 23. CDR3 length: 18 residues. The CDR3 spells CASSLRPRGQQGEGGYTF. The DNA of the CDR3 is TGTGCCAGCAGTTTGCGACCTCGGGGTCAACAGGGGGAAGGCGGCTACACCTTC.

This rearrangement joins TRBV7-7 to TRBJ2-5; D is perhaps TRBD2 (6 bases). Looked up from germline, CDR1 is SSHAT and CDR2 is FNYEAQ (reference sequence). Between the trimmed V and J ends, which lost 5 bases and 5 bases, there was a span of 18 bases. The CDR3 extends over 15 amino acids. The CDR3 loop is CASSAGTAVVETQYF. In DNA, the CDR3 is TGTGCCAGCAGCGCGGGGACCGCGGTAGTGGAGACCCAGTACTTC. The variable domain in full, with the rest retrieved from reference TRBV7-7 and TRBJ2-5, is GAGVSQSPRYKVTKRGQDVTLRCDPISSHATLYWYQQALGQGPEFLTYFNYEAQPDKSGLPSDRFSAERPEGSISTLTIQRTEQRDSAMYRCASSAGTAVVETQYFGPGTRLLVL.

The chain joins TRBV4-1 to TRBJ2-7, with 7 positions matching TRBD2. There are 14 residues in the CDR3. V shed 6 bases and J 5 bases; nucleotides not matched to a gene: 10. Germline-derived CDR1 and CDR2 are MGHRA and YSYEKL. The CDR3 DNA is TGCGCCAGCAGTCCTGCGGGAGTAAGAAACGAGCAGTACTTC. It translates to CASSPAGVRNEQYF.

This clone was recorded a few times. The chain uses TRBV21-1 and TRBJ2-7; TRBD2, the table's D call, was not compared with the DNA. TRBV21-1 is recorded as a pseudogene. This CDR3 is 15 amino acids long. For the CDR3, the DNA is TGTGCCAGCAGCACCCGGTACCCCGAGGGCTACGAGCAGTACTTC. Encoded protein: CASSTRYPEGYEQYF.

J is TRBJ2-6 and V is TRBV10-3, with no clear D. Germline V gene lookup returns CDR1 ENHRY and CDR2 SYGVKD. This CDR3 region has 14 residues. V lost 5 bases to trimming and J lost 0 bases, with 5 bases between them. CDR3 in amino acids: CAISHSSGANVLTF. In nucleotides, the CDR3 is TGTGCCATCAGTCACAGCTCTGGGGCCAACGTCCTGACTTTC.

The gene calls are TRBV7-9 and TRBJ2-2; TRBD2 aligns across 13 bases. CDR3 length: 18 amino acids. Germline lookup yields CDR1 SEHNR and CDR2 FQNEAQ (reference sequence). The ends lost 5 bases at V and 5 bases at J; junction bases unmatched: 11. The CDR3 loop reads CASSVYRTSGGVTGELFF. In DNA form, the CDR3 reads TGTGCCAGCAGCGTCTACAGGACTAGCGGGGGTGTAACCGGGGAGCTGTTTTTT.

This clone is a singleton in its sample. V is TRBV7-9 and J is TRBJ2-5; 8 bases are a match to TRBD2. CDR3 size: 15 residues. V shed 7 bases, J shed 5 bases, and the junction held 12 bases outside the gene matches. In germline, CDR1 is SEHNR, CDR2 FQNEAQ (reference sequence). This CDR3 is CASISNGGARETQYF. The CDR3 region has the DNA TGTGCCAGCATCTCGAACGGGGGGGCGCGGGAGACCCAGTACTTC.

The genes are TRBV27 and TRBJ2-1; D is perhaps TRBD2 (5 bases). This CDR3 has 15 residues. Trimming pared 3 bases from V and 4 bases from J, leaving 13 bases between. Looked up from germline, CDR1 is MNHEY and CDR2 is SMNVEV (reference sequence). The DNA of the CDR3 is TGTGCCAGCAGTTTCGCAGGAGGCTGGTACAATGAGCAGTTCTTC. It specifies CASSFAGGWYNEQFF.

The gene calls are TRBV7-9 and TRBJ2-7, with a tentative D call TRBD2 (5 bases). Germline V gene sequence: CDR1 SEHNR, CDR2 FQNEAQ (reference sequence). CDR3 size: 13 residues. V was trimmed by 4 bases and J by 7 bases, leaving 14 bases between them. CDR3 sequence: CASSSTPSGEQYF. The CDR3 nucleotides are TGTGCCAGCAGCTCTACTCCTTCGGGGGAGCAGTACTTC.

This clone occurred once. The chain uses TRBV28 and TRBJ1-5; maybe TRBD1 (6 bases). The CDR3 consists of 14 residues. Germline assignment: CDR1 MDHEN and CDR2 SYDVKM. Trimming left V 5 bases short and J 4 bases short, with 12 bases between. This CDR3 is CASSPLGGNQPQHF. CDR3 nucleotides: TGTGCCAGCAGTCCCCTAGGGGGAAATCAGCCCCAGCATTTT.

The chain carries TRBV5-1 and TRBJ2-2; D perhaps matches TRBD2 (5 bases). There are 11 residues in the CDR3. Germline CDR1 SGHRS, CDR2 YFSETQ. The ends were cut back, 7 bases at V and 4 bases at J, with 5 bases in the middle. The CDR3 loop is CASGSTGELFF. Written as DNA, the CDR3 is TGCGCCAGCGGGAGCACCGGGGAGCTGTTTTTT.

CDR3 sequence (DNA): TGTGCCAGCAGTGAATCTACAGGGTTACGGGGGACCCAGTACTTC. It specifies CASSESTGLRGTQYF. The V and J genes are TRBV6-1 and TRBJ2-5; D is perhaps TRBD1 (6 bases). The CDR3 extends over 15 amino acids. Trimming shortened V by 2 bases and J by 7 bases, and 17 bases separated the two germline ends. Germline CDR1 and CDR2: MNHNS and SASEGT.

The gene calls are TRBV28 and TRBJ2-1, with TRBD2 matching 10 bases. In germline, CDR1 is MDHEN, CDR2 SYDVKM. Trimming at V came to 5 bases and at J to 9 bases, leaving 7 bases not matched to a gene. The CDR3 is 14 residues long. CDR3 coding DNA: TGTGCCAGCAGTCCTAGCGGGAGCAGGGGTGAGCAGTTCTTC. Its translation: CASSPSGSRGEQFF.

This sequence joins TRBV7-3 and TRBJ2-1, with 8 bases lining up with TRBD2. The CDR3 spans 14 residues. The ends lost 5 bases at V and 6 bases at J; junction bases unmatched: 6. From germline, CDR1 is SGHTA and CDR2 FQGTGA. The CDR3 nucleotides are TGTGCCAGCAGCCCCCATAGCGGGACCAATGAGCAGTTCTTC. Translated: CASSPHSGTNEQFF. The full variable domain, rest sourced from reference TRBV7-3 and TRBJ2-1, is GAGVSQTPSNKVTEKGKYVELRCDPISGHTALYWYRQSLGQGPEFLIYFQGTGAADDSGLPNDRFFAVRPEGSVSTLKIQRTERGDSAVYLCASSPHSGTNEQFFGPGTRLTVL.

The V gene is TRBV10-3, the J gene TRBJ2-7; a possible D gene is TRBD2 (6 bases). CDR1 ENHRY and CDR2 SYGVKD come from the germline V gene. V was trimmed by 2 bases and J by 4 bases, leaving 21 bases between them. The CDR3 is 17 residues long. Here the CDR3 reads CAISEPISLGSSYEQYF. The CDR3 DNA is TGTGCCATCAGTGAGCCGATTTCGCTCGGGAGCAGTTACGAGCAGTACTTC.

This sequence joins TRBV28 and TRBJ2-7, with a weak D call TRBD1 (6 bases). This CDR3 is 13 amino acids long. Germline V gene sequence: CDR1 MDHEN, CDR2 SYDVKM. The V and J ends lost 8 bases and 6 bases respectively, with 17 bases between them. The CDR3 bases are TGTGCCAGCGGTCAGGGACATGGGCGCGAGCAGTACTTC. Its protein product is CASGQGHGREQYF.

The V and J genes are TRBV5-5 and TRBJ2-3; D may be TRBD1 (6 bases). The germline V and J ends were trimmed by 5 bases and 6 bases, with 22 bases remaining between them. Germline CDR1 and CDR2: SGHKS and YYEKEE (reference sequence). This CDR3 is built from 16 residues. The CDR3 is CASRLGTTRGEDTQYF. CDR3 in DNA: TGTGCCAGCAGATTAGGGACAACGAGGGGAGAGGATACGCAGTATTTT.

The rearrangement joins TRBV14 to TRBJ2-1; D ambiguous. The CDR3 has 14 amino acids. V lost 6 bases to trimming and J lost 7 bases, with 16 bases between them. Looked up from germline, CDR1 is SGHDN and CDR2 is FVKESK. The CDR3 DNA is TGTGCCAGCAGTCCAAGAAGCAGAGGAAATGAGCAGTTCTTC. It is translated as CASSPRSRGNEQFF.

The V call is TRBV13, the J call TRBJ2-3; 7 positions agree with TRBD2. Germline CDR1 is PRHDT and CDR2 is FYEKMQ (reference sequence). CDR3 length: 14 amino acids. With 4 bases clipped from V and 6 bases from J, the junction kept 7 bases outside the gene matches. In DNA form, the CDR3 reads TGTGCCAGCAGCTCGGGACTAAGCGCGGATACGCAGTATTTT. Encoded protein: CASSSGLSADTQYF.

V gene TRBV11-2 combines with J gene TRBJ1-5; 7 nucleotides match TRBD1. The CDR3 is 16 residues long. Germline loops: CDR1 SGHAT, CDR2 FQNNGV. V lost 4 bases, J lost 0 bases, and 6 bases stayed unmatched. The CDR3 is CASSSGQEYSNQPQHF. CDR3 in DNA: TGTGCCAGCAGCTCCGGACAGGAATATAGCAATCAGCCCCAGCATTTT.